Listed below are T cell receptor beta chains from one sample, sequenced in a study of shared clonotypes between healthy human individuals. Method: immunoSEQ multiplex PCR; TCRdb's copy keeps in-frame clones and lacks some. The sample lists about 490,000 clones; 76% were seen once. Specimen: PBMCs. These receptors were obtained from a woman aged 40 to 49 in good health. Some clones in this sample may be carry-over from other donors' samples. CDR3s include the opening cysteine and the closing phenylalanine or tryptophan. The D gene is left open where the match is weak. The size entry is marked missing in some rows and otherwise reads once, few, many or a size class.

TGTGCCAGCAGTGAAATCCTGGGCGGGGAGCTGTTTTTT,CASSEILGGELFF,TRBV2,NA,TRBJ2-2,few
TGTGCCAGCAGGAAACCTTATTGGGGCACAGATACGCAGTATTTT,CASRKPYWGTDTQYF,TRBV28,NA,TRBJ2-3,NA
TGTGCCAGCAGCCCCGCCGGGACAGGGATCCACGAGCAGTACTTC,CASSPAGTGIHEQYF,TRBV7-2,TRBD1,TRBJ2-7,NA
TGTGCCAGCAGTTTACGGTCAGGGAGTCGGGTTCATGAAAAACTGTTTTTT,CASSLRSGSRVHEKLFF,TRBV27,NA,TRBJ1-4,few
TGCGCCAGCAGCCTTTCACCGGGACTAGCGGCTAGCACAGATACGCAGTATTTT,CASSLSPGLAASTDTQYF,TRBV10-1,TRBD2,TRBJ2-3,NA
TGTGCCACCAGCAGGTCTCTCCGCGTGCGCCAACAAGAGACCCAGTACTTC,CATSRSLRVRQQETQYF,TRBV15,NA,TRBJ2-5,once
TGTGCCAGCAGCCCCCTTCCCAGGGGTGAAGCCAAAAACATTCAGTACTTC,CASSPLPRGEAKNIQYF,TRBV5-4,NA,TRBJ2-4,many
TGTGCCAGCAGCTCCTTGGACAGGGGGCGGGAAGAGCCCCAGCATTTT,CASSSLDRGREEPQHF,TRBV5-5,TRBD1,TRBJ1-5,NA
TGTGCCTGGAGTGTAGTACTAGGAACTGAAGCTTTCTTT,CAWSVVLGTEAFF,TRBV30,NA,TRBJ1-1,many
TGTGCCAGTAAAACCGGACAGGGGGTTGTTCAGCCCCAGCATTTT,CASKTGQGVVQPQHF,TRBV19,TRBD1,TRBJ1-5,few
TGTGCCAGCAGTTTATCAGGGGAGGGTGGCTACACCTTC,CASSLSGEGGYTF,TRBV27,NA,TRBJ1-2,NA
TGTGCCAGCAGTGATTTCGGGGCGGGACTCACAGATACGCAGTATTTT,CASSDFGAGLTDTQYF,TRBV2,NA,TRBJ2-3,NA
TGTGCCAGCAGTTTAACGGGGGAGGTGAACACTGAAGCTTTCTTT,CASSLTGEVNTEAFF,TRBV28,NA,TRBJ1-1,NA
TGTGCCAGCCGGGACAGGGGGCGAGGGAACACTGAAGCTTTCTTT,CASRDRGRGNTEAFF,TRBV6-4,TRBD1,TRBJ1-1,NA
TGTGCCAGCAGTTCAACGGGAACCTCCTACGAGCAGTACTTC,CASSSTGTSYEQYF,TRBV6-5,NA,TRBJ2-7,NA
TGTGCCAGCAGCCTCGGGACTGGAGAGCAGTTCTTC,CASSLGTGEQFF,TRBV13,NA,TRBJ2-1,NA
TGTGCCAGCAGCTTACGGGGACGACTGTTTTTT,CASSLRGRLFF,TRBV7-2,NA,TRBJ2-2,NA